The 12 T cell receptor beta chains presented below share a single source sample, sequenced in a study of cytomegalovirus exposure and HLA in healthy donors. PCR primers comprised 60 Vbeta and 13 Jbeta primers. TCRdb keeps only in-frame clones here, not all; method: immunoSEQ multiplex PCR. The sample holds fewer than 120,000 clones, roughly 86% seen once. The sequenced sample consisted of PBMCs. These receptors originate from a man between 35 and 55 years old in good health and CMV-seronegative.

This chain connects TRBV9 to TRBJ1-2, with 8 positions matching TRBD1. The germline V gene encodes CDR1 SGDLS and CDR2 YYNGEE. The CDR3 spans 15 residues. The junction had 3 bases not matched to a gene; V was cut back by 0 bases and J by 2 bases. The DNA of the CDR3 is TGTGCCAGCAGCGTAGTACCAGGGGGCAACTATGGCTACACCTTC. Translating gives CASSVVPGGNYGYTF. The variable domain in full, with the rest retrieved from reference TRBV9 and TRBJ1-2, is DSGVTQTPKHLITATGQRVTLRCSPRSGDLSVYWYQQSLDQGLQFLIQYYNGEERAKGNILERFSAQQFPDLHSELNLSSLELGDSALYFCASSVVPGGNYGYTFGSGTRLTVV.

The chain is built from TRBV7-6 and TRBJ2-5, with 9 bases aligning to TRBD2. This CDR3 region has 16 residues. The V segment lost 3 bases and the J segment 0 bases; nucleotides outside the gene matches: 5. In germline, CDR1 is SGHVS, CDR2 FNYEAQ. CDR3 DNA sequence: TGTGCCAGCAGCTTGGGACTAGCTAGGTACCAAGAGACCCAGTACTTC. It yields the protein CASSLGLARYQETQYF.

This chain joins TRBV5-5 and TRBJ1-6; D is uncertain. This CDR3 is 15 amino acids long. Trimming left V 1 base short and J 1 base short, with 6 bases between. CDR1 is SGHKS, CDR2 YYEKEE, per germline (reference sequence). The CDR3 sequence is CASSLRGSYNSPLHF. The CDR3 DNA reads TGTGCCAGCAGCTTGCGGGGTTCCTATAATTCACCCCTCCACTTT.

The chain uses TRBV2 and TRBJ1-6, with D possibly being TRBD1 (6 bases). The CDR3 contains 13 residues. The germline CDR1 and CDR2 sequences are SNHLY and FYNNEI. Between the trimmed V and J ends, which lost 7 bases and 7 bases, there was a span of 11 bases. The CDR3 region has the DNA TGTGCCAGCACCTCCGGACAGAATTCACCCCTCCACTTT. It translates to CASTSGQNSPLHF.

The V call is TRBV18, the J call TRBJ1-4, with 8 bases identical to TRBD1. Germline CDR1 is KGHSH and CDR2 is LQKENI. The CDR3 length is 13 residues. Losses at the gene ends were 4 bases for V and 7 bases for J; bases not matched to a gene: 2. The CDR3 loop is CASSLGQGEKLFF. The CDR3, as DNA: TGTGCCAGCTCACTTGGACAGGGTGAAAAACTGTTTTTT.

The chain uses TRBV6-5 and TRBJ1-2; D is uncertain. The CDR3 has 13 amino acids. The germline V gene encodes CDR1 MNHEY and CDR2 SVGAGI. V was trimmed by 7 bases and J by 8 bases, leaving 17 bases between them. The chain's CDR3 is CASTQTWPRGYTF. The CDR3 DNA reads as TGTGCCAGCACCCAAACCTGGCCGAGGGGCTACACCTTC.

The chain employs TRBV25-1 and TRBJ2-1; 8 bases line up with TRBD2. V was pared by 4 bases and J by 10 bases, with 12 bases of the junction left unmatched. This CDR3 is 15 amino acids long. Germline V gives CDR1 MGHDK, CDR2 SYGVNS. The CDR3 nucleotides read TGTGCCAGCAGTGCCCTCGGGGGGGGATCGGTGGAGCAGTTCTTC. This encodes CASSALGGGSVEQFF.

This clone has only a few counts. V and J are TRBV28 and TRBJ1-4, with D possibly matching TRBD1 (6 bases). CDR1 is MDHEN, CDR2 SYDVKM, per germline. This CDR3 has 15 amino acids. The V end lost 8 bases, the J end lost 10 bases, and 23 bases lay between the germline ends. The CDR3 bases are TGTGCCAGCGGACAGCTGGACCTTGTTGGTGGAAAACTGTTTTTT. Amino acids: CASGQLDLVGGKLFF. The entire variable domain, with the rest obtained from reference TRBV28 and TRBJ1-4, is as follows: DVKVTQSSRYLVKRTGEKVFLECVQDMDHENMFWYRQDPGLGLRLIYFSYDVKMKEKGDIPEGYSVSREKKERFSLILESASTNQTSMYLCASGQLDLVGGKLFFGSGTQLSVL.

The rearrangement joins TRBV5-1 to TRBJ1-3; 10 nucleotides match TRBD1. There are 16 residues in the CDR3. The trim removed 3 bases at V and 1 base at J, leaving 4 bases unmatched. Germline V lookup: CDR1 SGHRS, CDR2 YFSETQ. CDR3 sequence: CASSSAGQGSGNTIYF. CDR3 in DNA: TGCGCCAGCAGCTCAGCGGGACAGGGGTCTGGAAACACCATATATTTT.

The V and J genes are TRBV29-1 and TRBJ1-1, with TRBD1 as a possible D gene (5 bases). The CDR3 extends over 13 amino acids. V lost 3 bases to trimming and J lost 4 bases, with 12 bases between them. Per the germline V gene, CDR1 is SQVTM and CDR2 is ANQGSEA. The CDR3 coding sequence is TGCAGCGTTGATCAGGGAGGGGTCACTGAAGCTTTCTTT. Amino acids: CSVDQGGVTEAFF.

This chain joins TRBV7-8 and TRBJ2-7; 10 nucleotides align to TRBD1. There are 13 residues in the CDR3. Per the germline V gene, CDR1 is SGHVS and CDR2 is FQNEAQ. Trimming at V came to 5 bases and at J to 5 bases, leaving 3 bases not matched to a gene. CDR3 bases: TGTGCCAGCAGCCGGGACAGGGGAGACGAGCAGTACTTC. Translated, it gives CASSRDRGDEQYF.

This clone was detected a few times. The V and J genes are TRBV5-1 and TRBJ1-1, with unresolved D. V lost 1 base and J 1 base, leaving 8 bases between the germline ends. The CDR3 consists of 14 residues. CDR1 is SGHRS, CDR2 YFSETQ, per germline. This CDR3 is CASSLRRGNTEAFF. The CDR3 DNA follows: TGCGCCAGCAGCTTGAGACGGGGGAACACTGAAGCTTTCTTT.